The T cell receptor (beta chain) described here comes from a study of response to subunit inactivated influenza vaccine. Study-wide findings and caveats: Each seasonal influenza vaccination recruits few new T cells, the authors suggested.

TCRdb passed the RT-PCR reads through MiXCR, listing each CDR3 protein once. The sample has approximately 250,000 distinct CDR3 sequences, 9.5% to 15% seen once. As for this clonotype: What it binds is not known.

V was pared by 3 bases and J by 7 bases, with 16 bases between. Germline assignment: CDR1 SQVTM and CDR2 ANQGSEA. The CDR3 contains 14 residues. This clonotype was sampled from a middle-aged man who received an inactivated influenza vaccine. The sequenced sample was non-naive T cells sorted from PBMCs, obtained approximately 15 days before vaccination. The J gene is TRBJ1-5, the V gene TRBV29-1; TRBD1 might be the D (5 bases). CDR3 amino acids: CSVEWQGKEQPQHF. DNA of the CDR3: TGCAGCGTTGAGTGGCAGGGTAAGGAACAGCCCCAGCATTTT.